This T cell receptor beta chain was sequenced during a study of blood T cell repertoires in COVID-19. Looking at the study overall: Sites in the United States, Italy and Spain provided acute and convalescent COVID-19 samples.

This table comes from immunoSEQ multiplex PCR, and its TCRdb copy is limited to in-frame clones, with some not included. Here the sample spans approximately 120,000 clones, around four fifths being singletons. The TCR was taken from a human donor in a cohort sampled during active COVID-19. The sequenced sample consisted of peripheral blood.

CDR3 coding DNA: TGCGCCAGCAGTGAGCGGAACTATGGCTACACCTTC. This translates into CASSERNYGYTF. The chain combines TRBV10-2 with TRBJ1-2; D gene unclear. The V end lost 2 bases, the J end lost 2 bases, and 3 bases lay between the germline ends. The length of the CDR3 is 12 residues. Germline V gene data show CDR1 as WSHSY and CDR2 as SAAADI.